This entry lists 20 T cell receptor beta chains sequenced from one sample in a study of cytomegalovirus exposure and HLA in healthy donors. The study ran its PCR with 60 Vbeta and 13 Jbeta primers. TCRdb keeps only in-frame clones here, not all; method: immunoSEQ multiplex PCR. The profile covers some 250,000 clones, with 82% appearing a single time and 5% to 6% taken by the ten largest. Sequencing used PBMCs. These TCRs come from a woman between 35 and 50 years old in good health and CMV-seropositive.

The chain uses TRBV11-3 and TRBJ2-7, with D maybe TRBD1 (5 bases). The CDR3 spans 14 residues. The ends were cut back, 1 base at V and 3 bases at J, with 10 bases in the middle. Germline values: CDR1 SGHNT, CDR2 YENEEA. In DNA, the CDR3 is TGTGCCAGCAGCTTAGCCAGGGCTGGCTACGAGCAGTACTTC. This sequence encodes CASSLARAGYEQYF.

The gene calls are TRBV6-5 and TRBJ1-2; 7 positions agree with TRBD1. V gave up 0 bases and J gave up 8 bases; unmatched junction bases: 6. The CDR3 length is 14 residues. The germline gives CDR1 MNHEY, CDR2 SVGAGI. In nucleotides, the CDR3 is TGTGCCAGCAGTTACTCGATGGCAGGGGGGGGCTACACCTTC. It translates to CASSYSMAGGGYTF.

The chain combines TRBV20-1 with TRBJ2-7, with D possibly TRBD2 on 5 matching bases. CDR3 length equals 10 residues. Looked up from germline, CDR1 is DFQATT and CDR2 is SNEGSKA (reference sequence). Trimming cost V 8 bases and J 6 bases, with 11 bases left between them. Here the CDR3 DNA reads TGCAGTTTCCGGGGTCCCGAGCAGTACTTC. As protein: CSFRGPEQYF.

The CDR3 coding sequence is TGTGCCAGCAGCCTCGACGGGACCAAAAACATTCAGTACTTC. It codes for CASSLDGTKNIQYF. The genes are TRBV7-6 and TRBJ2-4; a weak D match, TRBD2 (5 bases). The ends were cut back, 5 bases at V and 2 bases at J, with 10 bases in the middle. Germline V gives CDR1 SGHVS, CDR2 FNYEAQ. This CDR3 contains 14 residues.

Worth noting for this clone: Other nucleotide sequences in the sample specify the same CDR3. This chain joins TRBV5-4 and TRBJ2-7, with 10 bases fitting TRBD1. The CDR3 runs 17 residues. Trimming at V came to 4 bases and at J to 2 bases, leaving 12 bases not matched to a gene. Germline CDR1 reads SGHNT; CDR2 reads YYREEE (reference sequence). In nucleotides, the CDR3 is TGTGCCAGCAGCCGGGGACAGGGGAGGCCTCGGACCTACGAGCAGTACTTC. Amino acids: CASSRGQGRPRTYEQYF. Based on the CDR3 plus reference TRBV5-4 and TRBJ2-7, the full variable domain is ETGVTQSPTHLIKTRGQQVTLRCSSQSGHNTVSWYQQALGQGPQFIFQYYREEENGRGNFPPRFSGLQFPNYSSELNVNALELDDSALYLCASSRGQGRPRTYEQYFGPGTRLTVT.

The chain joins TRBV30 to TRBJ1-2, with D unresolved. The germline V and J ends were trimmed by 3 bases and 4 bases, with 9 bases remaining between them. In germline, CDR1 is GTSNPN, CDR2 SVGIG (reference sequence). There are 12 residues in the CDR3. CDR3 sequence (DNA): TGTGCCTGGAGAACAAGCGCCTATGGCTACACCTTC. Translation: CAWRTSAYGYTF.

The J gene is TRBJ1-5, the V gene TRBV7-9; 9 bases match TRBD1. The V gene end was trimmed by 4 bases and the J gene end by 4 bases; junction bases not matched to a gene: 2. From germline, CDR1 is SEHNR and CDR2 FQNEAQ (reference sequence). The length of the CDR3 is 14 residues. The CDR3 bases are TGTGCCAGCAGCTCGGGACAGGGTAATCAGCCCCAGCATTTT. Amino acids: CASSSGQGNQPQHF.

The rearrangement joins TRBV5-1 to TRBJ2-1; 7 bases are shared with TRBD2. The CDR3 runs 14 residues. The V gene end was trimmed by 4 bases and the J gene end by 6 bases; junction bases not matched to a gene: 7. Germline values: CDR1 SGHRS, CDR2 YFSETQ. The CDR3 loop is CASSREGLGNEQFF. In DNA form, the CDR3 reads TGCGCCAGCAGCAGGGAGGGTCTGGGCAATGAGCAGTTCTTC.

In this sample, this clone turned up once. The V call is TRBV6-5, the J call TRBJ1-1; 7 nucleotides agree with TRBD1. J lost 7 bases, V lost 0 bases, and 11 bases had no gene match. Germline V gene data show CDR1 as MNHEY and CDR2 as SVGAGI. The CDR3 has 16 amino acids. CDR3 sequence reads: CASSYSATGFGGEAFF. CDR3 DNA: TGTGCCAGCAGTTACTCCGCGACAGGGTTTGGGGGTGAAGCTTTCTTT.

The V gene is TRBV7-2, the J gene TRBJ1-6; 8 bases align to TRBD1. Looked up from germline, CDR1 is SGHTA and CDR2 is FQGNSA. V trimming: 5 bases; J trimming: 3 bases; junction bases outside the gene matches: 6. CDR3 length: 16 residues. CDR3 sequence: CASSQGAGFYNSPLHF. The CDR3 nucleotides read TGTGCCAGCAGCCAGGGGGCGGGATTCTATAATTCACCCCTCCACTTT.

The V call is TRBV25-1, the J call TRBJ2-3; TRBD2 agrees at 7 bases. CDR1 and CDR2 from the germline V gene are MGHDK and SYGVNS. With V trimmed by 6 bases and J by 4 bases, 13 bases remained unmatched. The CDR3 covers 16 residues. The CDR3 sequence is CASSGGRLGRADTQYF. CDR3 coding DNA: TGTGCCAGCAGCGGGGGGAGACTGGGGCGCGCAGATACGCAGTATTTT. The complete variable domain, with remaining parts taken from reference TRBV25-1 and TRBJ2-3, reads EADIYQTPRYLVIGTGKKITLECSQTMGHDKMYWYQQDPGMELHLIHYSYGVNSTEKGDLSSESTVSRIRTEHFPLTLESARPSHTSQYLCASSGGRLGRADTQYFGPGTRLTVL.

This clone was found once. Other DNA sequences from this sample encode an identical CDR3 as well. The genes are TRBV27 and TRBJ2-7; 7 bases map to TRBD1. Germline V gene data show CDR1 as MNHEY and CDR2 as SMNVEV (reference sequence). This CDR3 has 13 amino acids. The ends lost 7 bases at V and 2 bases at J; junction bases unmatched: 5. CDR3 nucleotide sequence: TGTGCCAGCACAGGGACAGCCCCCTACGAGCAGTACTTC. Translating it yields CASTGTAPYEQYF.

V usage is TRBV11-3 and J usage is TRBJ2-7, with D tentatively TRBD1 (8 bases). This CDR3 is 15 amino acids long. The V end lost 3 bases, the J end lost 6 bases, and 18 bases lay between the germline ends. The germline CDR1 and CDR2 sequences are SGHNT and YENEEA. Written as DNA, the CDR3 is TGTGCCAGCAGCTTTAGCAGGGGGCGCGGGGGCGAGCAGTACTTC. Translation gives CASSFSRGRGGEQYF.

V gene TRBV5-4 combines with J gene TRBJ2-7, with a tentative D call TRBD2 (6 bases). Between the trimmed V and J ends, which lost 0 bases and 0 bases, there was a span of 16 bases. Germline V lookup: CDR1 SGHNT, CDR2 YYREEE (reference sequence). The CDR3 is 17 amino acids. CDR3 residues: CASSLAGGTPSSYEQYF. DNA for the CDR3: TGTGCCAGCAGCTTGGCCGGGGGTACTCCTAGCTCCTACGAGCAGTACTTC. The full variable domain, in which reference TRBV5-4 and TRBJ2-7 provide the parts outside the CDR3, is ETGVTQSPTHLIKTRGQQVTLRCSSQSGHNTVSWYQQALGQGPQFIFQYYREEENGRGNFPPRFSGLQFPNYSSELNVNALELDDSALYLCASSLAGGTPSSYEQYFGPGTRLTVT.

The chain links TRBV30 to TRBJ2-1, with TRBD2 as a possible D gene (5 bases). Germline CDR1 GTSNPN, CDR2 SVGIG (reference sequence). The CDR3 loop spans 13 amino acids. The CDR3 DNA reads TGTGCGGCGGGCACGATCTCCTACAATGAGCAGTTCTTC. Protein sequence: CAAGTISYNEQFF. The whole variable domain, filled in from reference TRBV30 and TRBJ2-1, reads SQTIHQWPATLVQPVGSPLSLECTVEGTSNPNLYWYRQAAGRGLQLLFYSVGIGQISSEVPQNLSASRPQDRQFILSSKKLLLSDSGFYLCAAGTISYNEQFFGPGTRLTVL.

V is TRBV29-1 and J is TRBJ2-7, with D uncertain. The CDR3 totals 12 residues. Trimming took off 3 bases at V and 0 bases at J, with 6 bases between the two ends. Germline CDR1 and CDR2: SQVTM and ANQGSEA. DNA for the CDR3: TGCAGCGTTGATGGCTCCTCCTACGAGCAGTACTTC. It translates to CSVDGSSYEQYF.

This clone has just one count. The chain carries TRBV7-2 and TRBJ1-6; 7 bases align to TRBD1. The CDR3 runs to 14 residues. V lost 2 bases to trimming and J lost 10 bases; unmatched junction nucleotides: 5. Per germline, CDR1 SGHTA and CDR2 FQGNSA. In DNA, the CDR3 is TGTGCCAGCAGCTTACAGGGGGTCACCTCACCCCTCCACTTT. Residues: CASSLQGVTSPLHF.

This chain connects TRBV6-5 to TRBJ2-5, with D possibly TRBD1 on 5 matching bases. The closer fit of TRBJ2-7 to the DNA end suggests the J call may be wrong. The CDR3 loop spans 14 amino acids. Germline V gene data show CDR1 as MNHEY and CDR2 as SVGAGI. Here the CDR3 reads CASRWGGSSYEQYF. The DNA of the CDR3 is TGTGCCAGCAGGTGGGGCGGTAGCTCCTACGAGCAGTACTTC.

J is TRBJ2-1 and V is TRBV11-1, with 11 bases matching TRBD2. The CDR3 loop spans 19 amino acids. The germline gives CDR1 SGHAT, CDR2 FQDESV (reference sequence). Germline trimming cut 4 bases from V and 2 bases from J; bases unmatched to any gene: 13. The CDR3 nucleotides read TGTGCCAGCAGCTCGACAGGAACTAGCGGGAGTGGGGCCTACAATGAGCAGTTCTTC. It translates to CASSSTGTSGSGAYNEQFF.

The chain joins TRBV4-2 to TRBJ2-2; TRBD2 matches at 7 bases. The CDR3 extends over 15 amino acids. Germline V gives CDR1 LGHNA, CDR2 YNFKEQ. V was clipped by 0 bases and J by 4 bases; unmatched bases: 2. The CDR3 DNA is TGTGCCAGCAGCCAAGACGGGGGGAGCACCGGGGAGCTGTTTTTT. This translates into CASSQDGGSTGELFF.